This T cell receptor (beta chain) derives from a study of blood T cell repertoires in COVID-19 (dated by TCRdb to the early 2020s). Context from the whole study: Samples covering the acute and convalescent phases of COVID-19 were provided by collaborators in the United States, Italy and Spain. Where available, HLA class I and class II types were obtained from metadata supplied by the sample provider rather than from assay-based typing. The prospective study material was composed of cDNA or gDNA derived from T cells, B-cell-depleted T cells, or PBMCs. Sample metadata almost always included a de-identified subject ID, COVID-19 status, age in years and sex. The dataset comprised deeply sampled blood TCRbeta repertoires from subjects exposed to, actively infected with, or recovered from COVID-19. The samples were drawn from two sources: the first 160 participants of the ongoing ImmuneRACE study, and approximately 1,300 subjects contributed by 6 global collaborators. The repertoires were released in a freely available public database meant as a resource for research on the immune response to SARS-CoV-2. The study at large found these results: Clinical and demographic metadata were provided uncurated, with the amount varying by source and participant.

V and J are trimmed by 4 bases and 4 bases, and the gene matches miss 8 bases of the junction. The CDR3 has 15 amino acids, counting the end cysteine and phenylalanine. The only DNA kept is the CDR3, 45 bases in frame from the first base. The germline V gene yields SGHTA for CDR1 and FQGNSA for CDR2. Whole blood was collected in K2EDTA tubes by collaborating institutions according to the institutions' own protocols. For TCRbeta analysis, collaborators shipped samples in one of three forms: frozen whole blood, isolated PBMCs, or DNA extracted from either of those sample types. The immunoSEQ Assay, a bias-controlled multiplex PCR, was used to amplify TCRbeta CDR3 regions from genomic DNA. Under the source paper's analysis protocol: The number of nucleated cells in each sample was estimated by amplification of reference gene primers within the assay. Sequence reads were collapsed and filtered to measure the absolute abundance of every unique TCRbeta CDR3 rearrangement. Productive Simpson clonality was computed per sample as the square root of Simpson's diversity index over productive rearrangements. As stored in TCRdb, this immuneACCESS dataset retains in-frame rearrangements with V and J assigned. A fraction of the clones does not appear; measured against another copy, unresolved V genes explain less than half of the discrepancy, and the remainder lacks a known reason. V, J and clone size are taken as reported in that table, and D and trimming were inferred from the DNA itself. For this sample the table gives approximately 67,000 clones, of which about 87% were detected only once. Jointly, the top ten make up 6.5% to 9.5% of the sample.

Comments on this clone: Its binding antigen is unknown. Base qualities are missing; no much larger clone stands one base away.

The source is a man aged 45-65 years with active COVID-19. Input material: peripheral blood. This sequence uses TRBV7-2 and TRBJ2-7; 9 central bases correspond to TRBD1. In nucleotides, the sequence is TGTGCCAGCAGCTCTAACAGGGGGCTAGGGTACGAGCAGTACTTC. Its protein product is CASSSNRGLGYEQYF.